The 26 T cell receptor beta chains below come from one sample, sequenced in a study of control samples from healthy donors and cancer patients. Sequenced by immunoSEQ multiplex PCR; TCRdb stores in-frame clones only, minus some. The repertoire holds about 100,000 clones, with roughly 89% as singletons. The sequenced sample was blood. These receptors came from a man aged 30-40 years in good health.

The genes are TRBV6-5 and TRBJ1-1, with unresolved D. There are 12 residues in the CDR3. V was pared by 6 bases and J by 5 bases, with 10 bases between. The germline V gene encodes CDR1 MNHEY and CDR2 SVGAGI. The CDR3 sequence is CASRGRLTEAFF. DNA of the CDR3: TGTGCCAGCAGAGGACGGTTAACTGAAGCTTTCTTT.

The V call is TRBV27, the J call TRBJ1-5; 9 bases match TRBD1. The CDR3 has 17 amino acids. The germline CDR1 and CDR2 sequences are MNHEY and SMNVEV (reference sequence). V gave up 5 bases and J gave up 1 base; unmatched junction bases: 9. The CDR3 bases are TGTGCCAGCAGTGGAGCCGGGACAGGGTTCAGCAATCAGCCCCAGCATTTT. Protein sequence: CASSGAGTGFSNQPQHF.

The V call is TRBV5-6, the J call TRBJ1-1; D is uncertain. The V and J ends lost 0 bases and 3 bases respectively, with 3 bases between them. Germline V gene sequence: CDR1 SGHDT, CDR2 YYEEEE. CDR3 length: 12 residues. CDR3 loop: CASSLVDTEAFF. In DNA, the CDR3 is TGTGCCAGCAGCTTGGTTGACACTGAAGCTTTCTTT. Combining the CDR3 with reference TRBV5-6 and TRBJ1-1 gives the whole variable domain DAGVTQSPTHLIKTRGQQVTLRCSPKSGHDTVSWYQQALGQGPQFIFQYYEEEERQRGNFPDRFSGHQFPNYSSELNVNALLLGDSALYLCASSLVDTEAFFGQGTRLTVV.

The sample holds one count of this clone. The chain links TRBV5-5 to TRBJ2-7, with D possibly matching TRBD1 (5 bases). This CDR3 contains 13 residues. Trimming removed 4 bases at V and 2 bases at J, with 10 bases between. Germline CDR1 is SGHKS and CDR2 is YYEKEE (reference sequence). In DNA form, the CDR3 reads TGTGCCAGCAGCAAGCCAGGGACCTACGAGCAGTACGTC. Encoded protein: CASSKPGTYEQYV.

This chain joins TRBV5-4 and TRBJ2-3, with 9 bases aligning to TRBD2. V was pared by 9 bases and J by 5 bases, with 10 bases of the junction left unmatched. Per the germline V gene, CDR1 is SGHNT and CDR2 is YYREEE (reference sequence). This CDR3 region has 14 residues. CDR3 region: CATVAGGPGDTQYF. CDR3 sequence (DNA): TGTGCCACCGTGGCGGGAGGGCCAGGAGATACGCAGTATTTT.

V gene TRBV2 combines with J gene TRBJ2-7; no reliable D call. The V end was cut by 0 bases, the J end by 2 bases, with 17 bases between. Germline values: CDR1 SNHLY, CDR2 FYNNEI. The CDR3 loop spans 17 amino acids. The CDR3 here is CASSEAIYRASTYEQYV. As DNA, the CDR3 is TGTGCCAGCAGTGAAGCAATATATCGGGCCTCCACCTACGAGCAGTACGTC.

This clone was observed a single time. CDR3 amino acids: CATRMGTGGTDTQYF. The CDR3 DNA sequence: TGTGCCACCAGGATGGGGACAGGGGGCACAGATACGCAGTATTTT. This chain links TRBV24-1 with TRBJ2-3, with 10 bases that match TRBD1. From germline, CDR1 is KGHDR and CDR2 SFDVKD. The CDR3 length is 15 residues. V lost 7 bases, J lost 1 base, and 4 bases stayed unmatched.

This chain uses TRBV18 with TRBJ1-2; 9 bases align to TRBD1. CDR3 length: 14 amino acids. V was pared by 4 bases and J by 6 bases, with 6 bases of the junction left unmatched. From germline, CDR1 is KGHSH and CDR2 LQKENI. The CDR3 DNA follows: TGTGCCAGCTCACTACTCGACAGGGGGAATGGCTACACCTTC. Protein: CASSLLDRGNGYTF.

This clone has more than one count but fewer than ten. V is TRBV6-4 and J is TRBJ1-6; 8 bases map to TRBD1. CDR3 size: 13 residues. Trimming took 6 bases from V and 5 from J; bases not matched to a gene: 0. Germline V gene sequence: CDR1 MRHNA, CDR2 SNTAGT. This chain's CDR3 is CASRQGDNSPLHF. The CDR3 DNA reads TGTGCCAGCAGACAGGGGGATAATTCACCCCTCCACTTT.

The chain employs TRBV21-1 and TRBJ2-3; TRBD2 reflects the table's D call only, with no check against the DNA. TRBV21-1 is tagged as a pseudogene. This CDR3 region has 16 residues. CDR3 DNA: TGTGCCAGCAGCAAAGTTTTACGACTAGCGCCAATTACGCAGTATTTT. Its translation: CASSKVLRLAPITQYF.

This chain links TRBV4-3 with TRBJ1-1; D is unclear. Germline V gene sequence: CDR1 LGHNA, CDR2 YSLEER. This CDR3 is built from 16 residues. With 1 base removed from V and 0 bases from J, the gap between germline ends came to 12 bases. CDR3: CASSQVRAGLNTEAFF. Written as DNA, the CDR3 is TGCGCCAGCAGCCAAGTCCGGGCAGGATTGAACACTGAAGCTTTCTTT.

J is TRBJ1-4 and V is TRBV24-1; D remains unclear. V gave up 4 bases and J gave up 8 bases, with 10 bases separating them. The V gene's germline CDR1 is KGHDR and CDR2 SFDVKD. The CDR3 consists of 13 residues. This CDR3 reads CATSDSAREKLFF. CDR3 bases: TGTGCCACCAGTGACTCAGCTAGGGAAAAACTGTTTTTT.

This rearrangement joins TRBV30 to TRBJ1-2; weak D call: TRBD1 (5 bases). Per the germline V gene, CDR1 is GTSNPN and CDR2 is SVGIG (reference sequence). This CDR3 comprises 14 residues. Trimming shortened V by 0 bases and J by 5 bases, and 13 bases separated the two germline ends. CDR3 in DNA: TGTGCCTGGAGTGTAGTGGGGACTAGGTATGGCTACACCTTC. Protein sequence: CAWSVVGTRYGYTF.

The J gene is TRBJ1-5, the V gene TRBV28; no clear D. CDR3 length: 11 residues. Trimming shortened V by 5 bases and J by 4 bases, and 3 bases separated the two germline ends. CDR1 is MDHEN and CDR2 is SYDVKM in the germline V gene. CDR3 residues: CASSINQPQHF. In DNA, the CDR3 is TGTGCCAGCAGTATAAATCAGCCCCAGCATTTT.

This chain connects TRBV7-8 to TRBJ1-5; D possibly corresponds to TRBD1 (5 bases). The germline CDR1 and CDR2 sequences are SGHVS and FQNEAQ. CDR3 length: 13 amino acids. The V and J ends lost 6 bases and 6 bases respectively, with 12 bases between them. This CDR3 reads CASSFLGVQPQHF. CDR3 coding DNA: TGTGCCAGCAGTTTTCTAGGGGTTCAGCCCCAGCATTTT.

This sequence joins TRBV3-1 (or the pseudogene TRBV3-2) and TRBJ1-6; D uncertain. The ends were cut back, 4 bases at V and 7 bases at J, with 8 bases in the middle. This CDR3 region has 13 residues. CDR1 and CDR2 (germline): LGHDT, YNNKEL (reference sequence). For the CDR3, the DNA is TGTGCCAGCAGCCTACCGTTCAATTCACCCCTCCACTTT. Its translation is CASSLPFNSPLHF.

This clone was seen a handful of times. The chain combines TRBV5-1 with TRBJ2-5; a possible D gene is TRBD2 (6 bases). Trimming pared 3 bases from V and 5 bases from J, leaving 11 bases between. Germline V gene data show CDR1 as SGHRS and CDR2 as YFSETQ. CDR3 length: 13 residues. The CDR3, as DNA: TGCGCCAGCAGCTCCCCGGCGGGGGAGACCCAGTACTTC. Amino acid sequence: CASSSPAGETQYF.

This chain links TRBV9 with TRBJ2-3, with 7 bases lining up with TRBD2. Germline V gene sequence: CDR1 SGDLS, CDR2 YYNGEE. V lost 2 bases and J lost 6; bases outside the gene matches: 9. This CDR3 is built from 15 residues. Here the CDR3 DNA reads TGTGCCAGCAGCGTGATGAGCGGGATGGCGGATACGCAGTATTTT. It is translated as CASSVMSGMADTQYF. The whole variable domain, remainder taken from reference TRBV9 and TRBJ2-3, is DSGVTQTPKHLITATGQRVTLRCSPRSGDLSVYWYQQSLDQGLQFLIQYYNGEERAKGNILERFSAQQFPDLHSELNLSSLELGDSALYFCASSVMSGMADTQYFGPGTRLTVL.

The chain employs TRBV11-1 and TRBJ2-1; TRBD2 aligns across 12 bases. V lost 5 bases and J lost 8; bases outside the gene matches: 7. The germline V gene encodes CDR1 SGHAT and CDR2 FQDESV (reference sequence). This CDR3 is built from 15 residues. Written as DNA, the CDR3 is TGTGCCAGCAGCCCTAGCGGGGGGGCCTTGGATGAGCAGTTCTTC. It specifies CASSPSGGALDEQFF.

CDR3 amino acids: CASRLAGGINTQYF. The CDR3 region has the DNA TGTGCCAGTCGCTTAGCGGGGGGCATCAATACGCAGTATTTT. The chain links TRBV19 to TRBJ2-3, with 10 bases fitting TRBD2. The CDR3 is 14 residues long. With 8 bases clipped from V and 7 bases from J, the junction kept 9 bases outside the gene matches. The germline V gene encodes CDR1 LNHDA and CDR2 SQIVND (reference sequence).

This clone has a handful of counts. This chain joins TRBV19 and TRBJ1-5; D is undetermined. The germline V gene has CDR1 LNHDA and CDR2 SQIVND (reference sequence). V lost 4 bases, J lost 2 bases, and 12 bases lay in between. CDR3 size: 15 residues. CDR3 in DNA: TGTGCCAGTAGTACATATAAGGACCGCAATCAGCCCCAGCATTTT. Translation: CASSTYKDRNQPQHF.

This clone was recorded once. The rearrangement uses TRBV10-1 and TRBJ2-1, with D possibly being TRBD2 (5 bases). V lost 1 base and J lost 9, with 7 bases in between. There are 12 residues in the CDR3. Germline CDR1 reads WNHNN; CDR2 reads SYGVQD (reference sequence). This CDR3 is CASSEYEGEQFF. The CDR3 nucleotides are TGCGCCAGCAGTGAGTATGAGGGTGAGCAGTTCTTC.

This chain joins TRBV5-5 and TRBJ2-1, with TRBD2 identical over 11 bases. Germline V gives CDR1 SGHKS, CDR2 YYEKEE (reference sequence). The CDR3 covers 17 residues. V trimming: 0 bases; J trimming: 7 bases; junction bases outside the gene matches: 9. CDR3 DNA: TGTGCCAGCAGCTTGGTCCTACTAGCGGGAGCTCAAAATGAGCAGTTCTTC. Translation gives CASSLVLLAGAQNEQFF.

The rearrangement joins TRBV5-1 to TRBJ1-2, with a tentative D call TRBD1 (6 bases). Germline V lookup: CDR1 SGHRS, CDR2 YFSETQ. V lost 4 bases and J 0 bases, leaving 10 bases between the germline ends. This CDR3 is 14 amino acids long. CDR3: CASSRTDPNYGYTF. As DNA, the CDR3 is TGCGCCAGCAGCCGGACAGACCCTAACTATGGCTACACCTTC.

This chain uses TRBV6-6 with TRBJ2-3; TRBD2 matches 9 bases. Germline V gives CDR1 MNHNY, CDR2 SVGAGI (reference sequence). With 2 bases clipped from V and 4 bases from J, the junction kept 7 bases outside the gene matches. The CDR3 sequence is 16 residues long. CDR3 bases: TGTGCCAGCAGTTACATTGCGGGAGGGCTGGCAGATACGCAGTATTTT. The encoded protein is CASSYIAGGLADTQYF.

The rearrangement joins TRBV24-1 to TRBJ1-2; unclear D gene. The germline gives CDR1 KGHDR, CDR2 SFDVKD. Trimming took off 4 bases at V and 4 bases at J, with 12 bases between the two ends. The length of the CDR3 is 14 residues. DNA for the CDR3: TGTGCCACCAGTGACCCCGGGTTAGGCTATGGCTACACCTTC. Translated, it gives CATSDPGLGYGYTF.